This TCR beta chain was identified in a study of T cell responses to AZD1222 COVID-19 vaccine. General observations from the study: There were repertoire samples only from the period after the peak T cell response. Among the donors, most were white British and more were female, and clonal diversity was possibly underestimated.

CDR3 length equals 14 residues. The V gene's germline CDR1 is MNHEY and CDR2 SVGAGI. With 4 bases removed from V and 0 bases from J, the gap between germline ends came to 9 bases. With regard to this clone: Its specificity is unknown.

TCRdb's copy holds only in-frame clones and misses some; the assay was immunoSEQ multiplex PCR. The sample holds tens of thousands of clones, 70% to 90% seen once. The gene calls are TRBV6-5 and TRBJ2-5; D gene unclear. Material: peripheral blood, obtained 28 days after the second AZD1222 dose. The TCR comes from an adult who received the AZD1222 COVID-19 vaccine. Here the CDR3 reads CASSLEDNQETQYF. Written as DNA, the CDR3 is TGTGCCAGCAGTTTAGAAGACAACCAAGAGACCCAGTACTTC.